This record looks at one TCR beta chain sequence and its context. The repertoire was sequenced with immunoSEQ multiplex PCR; TCRdb's copy has only in-frame clones and lacks some. The sample carries 70,000 to 85,000 clones, approximately 93% recorded once. This sample was taken from a study of OX40 agonist ivuxolimab in advanced cancers. Germline V gene sequence: CDR1 SGHNT, CDR2 YENEEA. The CDR3 totals 10 residues. V was pared by 8 bases and J by 2 bases, with 3 bases between. Sample: CD4+ or CD8+ T cells sorted from blood, taken in a trial of the OX40 agonist ivuxolimab. The chain employs TRBV11-3 and TRBJ2-5; D gene uncertain. The source is an adult with an advanced solid tumor such as melanoma, head and neck, liver or kidney cancer. The CDR3 sequence: CASGQETQYF. The CDR3 DNA follows: TGTGCCAGCGGACAAGAGACCCAGTACTTC.